This T cell receptor beta chain was obtained from a study of T-cell memory formation after mild COVID-19. The study, taken as a whole, reports: From day 15 to 85, contracting clones were balanced between CD4 and CD8, whereas later expanders leaned toward CD4+. Researchers report contracting CD4+ clones mostly in CM and EM, with CD8+ clones in EMRA. Memory sampled before infection contained some responding clones, suggesting cross-reactive memory joined.

MiXCR, applied by TCRdb to the 5' RACE reads, yields one record per CDR3 protein. The table has 400,000 or so distinct CDR3 sequences, roughly 20% seen once; the top ten hold more than 8%. This clonotype was detected many times. The antigen remains undetermined. Germline CDR1 reads MNHEY; CDR2 reads SVGEGT. J was trimmed by 2 bases and V by 8 bases; bases with no gene match: 8. The CDR3 loop spans 17 amino acids. The chain is built from TRBV6-2 or TRBV6-3 and TRBJ2-1; 14 bases agree with TRBD2. The receptor's source is an adult woman who had mild COVID-19 (a few samples of this study predate the infection). Cell type and time point are not known. Sequencing was carried out using PBMCs or a T cell subset sorted from them (not recorded which). CDR3 DNA sequence: TGTGCCAGCTCAGGGACTAGCGGGAGTGCCCCCTACAATGAGCAGTTCTTC. Amino acid sequence: CASSGTSGSAPYNEQFF.